This T cell receptor (beta chain) was sequenced in a study of human T cells and chemical hapten exposure. As for the study in general: Across samples, TCR yields varied, mostly owing to small differences in pooled library volumes.

The CDR3 sequence is 13 residues long. The germline gives CDR1 SGHDT, CDR2 YYEEEE. With 3 bases removed from V and 5 bases from J, the gap between germline ends came to 11 bases. Time point reported: patch test 1, 2 weeks after DPC sensitization. The treatment here: therapeutic diphenylcyclopropenone sensitization with weekly scalp DPC. TCRdb reanalysed the RACE reads using MiXCR and keeps one entry per CDR3 protein. The sample carries about 99,000 distinct CDR3 sequences, around 12% recorded once. The material sequenced was whole blood, taken in connection with sensitization to the hapten diphenylcyclopropenone (DPC). The rearrangement joins TRBV5-6 to TRBJ2-5; a weak D match, TRBD2 (7 bases). The sequence was collected from a woman aged 40 to 50 with alopecia areata. Some clones in this sample may be carry-over from other donors' samples. CDR3 DNA sequence: TGTGCCAGCAGCTGGTCGGGGGGCGAGACCCAGTACTTC. It yields the protein CASSWSGGETQYF.